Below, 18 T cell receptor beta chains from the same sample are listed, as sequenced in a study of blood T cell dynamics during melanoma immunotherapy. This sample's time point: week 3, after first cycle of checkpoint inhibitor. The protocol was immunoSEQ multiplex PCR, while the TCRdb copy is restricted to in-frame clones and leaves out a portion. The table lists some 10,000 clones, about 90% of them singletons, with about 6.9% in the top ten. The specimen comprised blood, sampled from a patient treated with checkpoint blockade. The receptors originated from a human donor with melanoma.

This CDR3 is CASRHGQLNTEAFF. In DNA form, the CDR3 reads TGTGCCAGCAGGCACGGACAGTTGAACACTGAAGCTTTCTTT. V gene TRBV2 combines with J gene TRBJ1-1, with D possibly matching TRBD1 (6 bases). The CDR3 is made up of 14 amino acids. The V gene's germline CDR1 is SNHLY and CDR2 FYNNEI. With 6 bases removed from V and 0 bases from J, the gap between germline ends came to 11 bases.

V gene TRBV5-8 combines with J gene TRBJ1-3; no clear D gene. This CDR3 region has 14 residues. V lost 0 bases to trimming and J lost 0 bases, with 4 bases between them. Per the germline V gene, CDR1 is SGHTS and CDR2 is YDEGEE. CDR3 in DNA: TGTGCCAGCAGCTTGGCCTTCTCTGGAAACACCATATATTTT. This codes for CASSLAFSGNTIYF.

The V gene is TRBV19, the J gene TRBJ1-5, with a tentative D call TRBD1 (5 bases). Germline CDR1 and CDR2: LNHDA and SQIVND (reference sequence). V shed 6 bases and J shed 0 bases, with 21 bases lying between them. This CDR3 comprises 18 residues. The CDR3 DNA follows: TGTGCCAGTAGCGACTCTTCGGGACGACTCTATAGCAATCAGCCCCAGCATTTT. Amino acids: CASSDSSGRLYSNQPQHF. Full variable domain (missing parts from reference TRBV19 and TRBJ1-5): DGGITQSPKYLFRKEGQNVTLSCEQNLNHDAMYWYRQDPGQGLRLIYYSQIVNDFQKGDIAEGYSVSREKKESFPLTVTSAQKNPTAFYLCASSDSSGRLYSNQPQHFGDGTRLSIL.

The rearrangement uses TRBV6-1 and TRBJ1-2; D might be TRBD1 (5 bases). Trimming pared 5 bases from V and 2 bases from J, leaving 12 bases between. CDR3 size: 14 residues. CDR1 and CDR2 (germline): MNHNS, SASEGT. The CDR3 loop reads CASSPGPRNYGYTF. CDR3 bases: TGTGCCAGCAGTCCGGGGCCGAGAAACTATGGCTACACCTTC.

The chain's CDR3 is CASSSQGTNEKLFF. The CDR3 DNA is TGTGCCAGCAGCTCACAGGGGACTAATGAAAAACTGTTTTTT. The V call is TRBV5-5, the J call TRBJ1-4; 7 positions match TRBD1. CDR1 and CDR2 (germline): SGHKS, YYEKEE (reference sequence). The CDR3 consists of 14 residues. V lost 3 bases to trimming and J lost 2 bases; unmatched junction nucleotides: 1.

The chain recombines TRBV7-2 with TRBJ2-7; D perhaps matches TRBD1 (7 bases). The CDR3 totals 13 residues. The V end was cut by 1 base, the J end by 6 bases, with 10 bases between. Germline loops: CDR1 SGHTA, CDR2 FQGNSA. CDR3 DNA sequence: TGTGCCAGCAGCTTAGGCGGGACAGCCGAGCAGTACGTC. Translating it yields CASSLGGTAEQYV.

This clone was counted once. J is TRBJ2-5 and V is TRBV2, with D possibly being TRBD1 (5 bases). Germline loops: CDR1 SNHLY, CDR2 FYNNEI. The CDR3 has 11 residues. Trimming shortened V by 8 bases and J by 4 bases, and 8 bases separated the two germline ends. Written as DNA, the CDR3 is TGTGCCAGCGGGCAGGGAGAGACCCAGTACTTC. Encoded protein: CASGQGETQYF.

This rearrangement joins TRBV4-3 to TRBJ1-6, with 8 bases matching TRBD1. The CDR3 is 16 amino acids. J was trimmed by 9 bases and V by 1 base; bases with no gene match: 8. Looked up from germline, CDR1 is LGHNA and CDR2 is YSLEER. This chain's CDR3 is CASSQGQGATGSPLHF. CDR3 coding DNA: TGCGCCAGCAGCCAAGGGCAGGGGGCGACAGGTTCACCCCTCCACTTT.

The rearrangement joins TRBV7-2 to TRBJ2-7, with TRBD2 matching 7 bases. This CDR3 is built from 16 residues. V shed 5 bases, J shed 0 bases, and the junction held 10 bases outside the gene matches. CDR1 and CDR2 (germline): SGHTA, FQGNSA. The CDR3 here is CASSLRPSGSSYEQYF. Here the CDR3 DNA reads TGTGCCAGCAGCCTGAGGCCTAGCGGCTCCTCCTACGAGCAGTACTTC.

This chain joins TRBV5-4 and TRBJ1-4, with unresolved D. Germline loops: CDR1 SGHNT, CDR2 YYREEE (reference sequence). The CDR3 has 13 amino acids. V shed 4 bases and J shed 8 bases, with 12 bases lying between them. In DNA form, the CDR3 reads TGTGCCAGCAGCCGGGCCCTGGGGGAAAAACTGTTTTTT. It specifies CASSRALGEKLFF.

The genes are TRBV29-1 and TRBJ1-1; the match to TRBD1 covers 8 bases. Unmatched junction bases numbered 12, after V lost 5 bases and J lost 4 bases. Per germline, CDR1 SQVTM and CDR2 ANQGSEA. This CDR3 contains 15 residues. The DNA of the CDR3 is TGCAGCGTTACACGTCCGGACAGGGCGGTCACTGAAGCTTTCTTT. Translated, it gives CSVTRPDRAVTEAFF.

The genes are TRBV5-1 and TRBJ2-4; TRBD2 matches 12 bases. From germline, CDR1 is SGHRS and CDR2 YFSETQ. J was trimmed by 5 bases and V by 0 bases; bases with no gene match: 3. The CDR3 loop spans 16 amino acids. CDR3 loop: CASSLASGGVQNIQYF. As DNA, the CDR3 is TGCGCCAGCAGCTTGGCTAGCGGGGGGGTCCAAAACATTCAGTACTTC.

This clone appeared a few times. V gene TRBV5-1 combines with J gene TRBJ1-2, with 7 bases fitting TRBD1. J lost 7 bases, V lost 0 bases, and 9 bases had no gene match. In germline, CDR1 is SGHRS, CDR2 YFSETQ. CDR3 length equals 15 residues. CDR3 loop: CASSLGSLTGSGYTF. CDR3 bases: TGCGCCAGCAGCTTGGGCTCGTTGACAGGGTCTGGCTACACCTTC.

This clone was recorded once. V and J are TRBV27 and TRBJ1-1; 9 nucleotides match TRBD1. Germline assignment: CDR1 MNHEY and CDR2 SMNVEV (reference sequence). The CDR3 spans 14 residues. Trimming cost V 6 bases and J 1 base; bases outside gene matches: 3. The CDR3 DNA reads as TGTGCCAGCAGGACAGGGGGATGGAACACTGAAGCTTTCTTT. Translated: CASRTGGWNTEAFF.

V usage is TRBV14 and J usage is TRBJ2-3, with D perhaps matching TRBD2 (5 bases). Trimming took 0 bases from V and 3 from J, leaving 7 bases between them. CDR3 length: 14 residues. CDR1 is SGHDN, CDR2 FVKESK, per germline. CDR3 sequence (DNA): TGTGCCAGCAGCCAAGAGTCGGGGACAGATACGCAGTATTTT. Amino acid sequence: CASSQESGTDTQYF.

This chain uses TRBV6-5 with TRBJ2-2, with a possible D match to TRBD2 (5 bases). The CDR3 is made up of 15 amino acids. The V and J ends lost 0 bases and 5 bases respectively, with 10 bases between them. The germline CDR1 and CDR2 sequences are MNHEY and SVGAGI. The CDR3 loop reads CASSYSNTGTGELFF. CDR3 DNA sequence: TGTGCCAGCAGTTACTCGAATACGGGAACCGGGGAGCTGTTTTTT.

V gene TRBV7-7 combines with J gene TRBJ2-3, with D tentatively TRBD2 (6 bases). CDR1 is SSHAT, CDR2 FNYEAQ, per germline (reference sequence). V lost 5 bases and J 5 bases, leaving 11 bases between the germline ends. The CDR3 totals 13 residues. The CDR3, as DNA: TGTGCCAGCAGCCGACTAGTCGGAGATACGCAGTATTTT. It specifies CASSRLVGDTQYF.

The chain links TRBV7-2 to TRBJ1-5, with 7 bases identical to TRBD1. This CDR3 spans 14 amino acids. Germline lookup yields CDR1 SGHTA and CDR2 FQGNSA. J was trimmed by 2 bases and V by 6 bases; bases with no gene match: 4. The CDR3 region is CASSWDSGNQPQHF. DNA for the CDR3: TGTGCCAGCAGTTGGGACAGCGGCAATCAGCCCCAGCATTTT.